The clone carrying this T cell receptor (beta chain) came up a few times. Its antigen is as yet unknown. Together with a sample-barcoded 5' primer, a J-beta primer mix was included in a second PCR lasting roughly 6 to 12 cycles. TCRdb re-derived calls from the 5' RACE reads in MiXCR, one entry per CDR3 protein. This table holds hundreds of thousands of distinct CDR3 sequences, 40% to 60% found once. Germline assignment: CDR1 SGHVS and CDR2 FQNEAQ. This CDR3 contains 17 residues. V dropped 1 base and J dropped 1 base, with 14 bases sitting between them. The data belong to a study of blood T cells in healthy people across ages. Study-level points and caveats: Per million T cells, TCR beta diversity dropped about linearly as age rose.

The J gene is TRBJ2-1, the V gene TRBV7-8; D not certain. The receptor comes from a man between 25 and 39 years old in good health. Sequenced: blood. Here the CDR3 reads CASSLGISVVSYNEQFF. Here the CDR3 DNA reads TGTGCCAGCAGCTTAGGAATATCGGTGGTGTCCTACAATGAGCAGTTCTTC.